This T cell receptor (beta chain) emerged from a study of blood T cell repertoires in COVID-19. Study information: Acute-phase and convalescent COVID-19 samples originated in the United States, Italy and Spain. T cells, B-cell-depleted T cells, or PBMCs supplied cDNA or gDNA.

Deletions cut 6 bases from V and 4 bases from J, with 18 bases between. This CDR3 comprises 15 residues. The germline V gene has CDR1 SNHLY and CDR2 FYNNEI. This clone was recorded only once. Authors' data handling: Nucleated cell counts were estimated from reference gene primer amplification. Some clones are missing from TCRdb's copy, which holds only in-frame ones; the method was immunoSEQ multiplex PCR. D and trimming come from the DNA, and the V and J calls and clone size come from that table. This repertoire shows about 270,000 clones, 70% to 90% found once; its top ten account for about 10%. This TCR derives from a woman between 70 and 85 years old with acute or convalescent COVID-19. Material: peripheral blood. V is TRBV2 and J is TRBJ1-2; D is perhaps TRBD1 (5 bases). CDR3 bases: TGTGCCAGCAGCGGCCGGATTCCGGGGGGCTATGGCTACACCTTC. It specifies CASSGRIPGGYGYTF. Complete variable domain (other parts from reference TRBV2 and TRBJ1-2): EPEVTQTPSHQVTQMGQEVILRCVPISNHLYFYWYRQILGQKVEFLVSFYNNEISEKSEIFDDQFSVERPDGSNFTLKIRSTKLEDSAMYFCASSGRIPGGYGYTFGSGTRLTVV.